This passage covers 21 T cell receptor beta chains from one sample sequenced in a study of blood T cell repertoires in COVID-19. Assay used: immunoSEQ multiplex PCR; TCRdb lists only in-frame clones, some missing. The sample lists 120,000 to 150,000 clones; 87% were seen once. Sequenced sample: peripheral blood. These TCRs come from a man aged 45-60 years who had recovered from COVID-19.

This clone was counted a single time. This chain links TRBV7-2 with TRBJ2-2; D is unclear. Per germline, CDR1 SGHTA and CDR2 FQGNSA. The germline V and J ends were trimmed by 5 bases and 3 bases, with 13 bases remaining between them. The CDR3 is 15 residues long. CDR3 sequence (DNA): TGTGCCAGCAGCCCGAAGGTCGGGTACACCGGGGAGCTGTTTTTT. This gives the protein CASSPKVGYTGELFF.

V and J are TRBV6-1 and TRBJ2-3; TRBD1 agrees at 7 bases. This CDR3 is 15 amino acids long. The V and J ends lost 3 bases and 5 bases, in that order; junction bases with no gene match: 8. Germline-derived CDR1 and CDR2 are MNHNS and SASEGT. CDR3 sequence (DNA): TGTGCCAGCAGTGAGACCAAGGGGGCTGGAGATACGCAGTATTTT. Translation gives CASSETKGAGDTQYF.

The CDR3 sequence: CASSLSPGQGAGNEQFF. In nucleotides, the CDR3 is TGTGCCAGCAGCCTCTCTCCCGGACAGGGGGCGGGCAATGAGCAGTTCTTC. V gene TRBV11-3 combines with J gene TRBJ2-1; 11 bases match TRBD1. V was pared by 5 bases and J by 6 bases, with 12 bases of the junction left unmatched. Germline lookup yields CDR1 SGHNT and CDR2 YENEEA. The CDR3 extends over 17 amino acids. Complete variable domain (other parts from reference TRBV11-3 and TRBJ2-1): EAGVVQSPRYKIIEKKQPVAFWCNPISGHNTLYWYLQNLGQGPELLIRYENEEAVDDSQLPKDRFSAERLKGVDSTLKIQPAELGDSAVYLCASSLSPGQGAGNEQFFGPGTRLTVL.

This rearrangement joins TRBV7-9 to TRBJ1-1, with 9 bases matching TRBD1. V shed 1 base, J shed 3 bases, and the junction held 3 bases outside the gene matches. Germline V gene sequence: CDR1 SEHNR, CDR2 FQNEAQ (reference sequence). This CDR3 spans 15 amino acids. This chain's CDR3 is CASSLGRTGDTEAFF. In nucleotides, the CDR3 is TGTGCCAGCAGCTTAGGGAGGACAGGGGACACTGAAGCTTTCTTT. Full variable domain (remainder filled in from reference TRBV7-9 and TRBJ1-1): DTGVSQNPRHKITKRGQNVTFRCDPISEHNRLYWYRQTLGQGPEFLTYFQNEAQLEKSRLLSDRFSAERPKGSFSTLEIQRTEQGDSAMYLCASSLGRTGDTEAFFGQGTRLTVV.

This clone was counted once. The chain employs TRBV6-5 and TRBJ2-2; D uncertain. The CDR3 is 13 residues long. Trimming stripped 8 bases from V and 4 bases from J, with 11 bases between. Germline V lookup: CDR1 MNHEY, CDR2 SVGAGI. This chain's CDR3 is CASPKLVTGELFF. Written as DNA, the CDR3 is TGTGCCAGCCCCAAATTAGTCACCGGGGAGCTGTTTTTT.

J is TRBJ2-3 and V is TRBV25-1; D is undetermined. CDR1 and CDR2 (germline): MGHDK, SYGVNS. The CDR3 covers 14 residues. V shed 1 base and J shed 5 bases, with 10 bases lying between them. CDR3 in amino acids: CASSEFSLGDTQYF. CDR3 in DNA: TGTGCCAGCAGTGAATTTAGCCTTGGAGATACGCAGTATTTT.

This clone has only a few counts. Germline is not matched at one junction end, which may reflect a read error. The chain joins TRBV19 to TRBJ1-1; D is perhaps TRBD1 (5 bases). Germline values: CDR1 LNHDA, CDR2 SQIVND (reference sequence). The CDR3 consists of 12 residues. The CDR3 here is CASSNLDNRWVF. The CDR3 region has the DNA TGTGCCAGTAGTAACCTTGACAACAGGTGGGTTTTT.

The chain joins TRBV4-3 to TRBJ1-5; 10 bases align to TRBD1. Germline V gives CDR1 LGHNA, CDR2 YSLEER. The CDR3 covers 18 residues. Trimming cost V 4 bases and J 5 bases; bases outside gene matches: 14. DNA of the CDR3: TGCGCCAGCAGCCCCGAACCTTGGACAGGGGGAGGGGATCAGCCCCAGCATTTT. This encodes CASSPEPWTGGGDQPQHF.

V gene TRBV4-1 combines with J gene TRBJ2-1; tentatively, D is TRBD2 (6 bases). CDR1 is MGHRA, CDR2 YSYEKL, per germline. Trimming took off 1 base at V and 12 bases at J, with 13 bases between the two ends. This CDR3 region has 13 residues. The CDR3 reads CASSQGGVQWQFF. CDR3 nucleotides: TGCGCCAGCAGCCAAGGGGGGGTCCAATGGCAGTTCTTC.

This chain connects TRBV3-1 (or the pseudogene TRBV3-2) to TRBJ2-3; possible D gene TRBD2, 6 bases. Germline CDR1 and CDR2: LGHDT and YNNKEL (reference sequence). This CDR3 spans 18 amino acids. V gave up 2 bases and J gave up 1 base, with 19 bases separating them. As DNA, the CDR3 is TGTGCCAGCAGCCAAACCCGTTTAGTGGGGGGACGCACAGATACGCAGTATTTT. It yields the protein CASSQTRLVGGRTDTQYF.

This clone was counted once. As DNA, the CDR3 is TGTGCCAGCAGCTTAGTTAGGACTACTTATTCCAATGAGCAGTTCTTC. It is translated as CASSLVRTTYSNEQFF. The rearrangement joins TRBV7-9 to TRBJ2-1, with a tentative D call TRBD2 (6 bases). Germline lookup yields CDR1 SEHNR and CDR2 FQNEAQ (reference sequence). The CDR3 sequence is 16 residues long. Between the trimmed V and J ends, which lost 1 base and 6 bases, there was a span of 16 bases.

This sequence joins TRBV11-2 and TRBJ2-7; TRBD1 agrees at 9 bases. This CDR3 is 15 amino acids long. Trimming at V came to 5 bases and at J to 4 bases, leaving 9 bases not matched to a gene. Germline V lookup: CDR1 SGHAT, CDR2 FQNNGV. The CDR3 DNA sequence: TGTGCCAGCAGCCTACAGGGGGCGACAAGTTACGAGCAGTACTTC. Protein sequence: CASSLQGATSYEQYF.

The rearrangement links TRBV19 to TRBJ1-1; no firm D call. The CDR3 has 13 amino acids. Trimming shortened V by 5 bases and J by 1 base, and 8 bases separated the two germline ends. The germline CDR1 and CDR2 sequences are LNHDA and SQIVND (reference sequence). CDR3 DNA: TGTGCCAGTAGTGTTTCCTGGAACACTGAAGCTTTCTTT. Translated, it gives CASSVSWNTEAFF.

The V call is TRBV6-6, the J call TRBJ2-1; 9 nucleotides line up with TRBD1. J was trimmed by 7 bases and V by 8 bases; bases with no gene match: 9. CDR3 length: 14 residues. Per the germline V gene, CDR1 is MNHNY and CDR2 is SVGAGI (reference sequence). The CDR3 DNA reads TGTGCCAGCTACGGGACAGGGCAGGGGAATGAGCAGTTCTTC. As protein: CASYGTGQGNEQFF.

DNA for the CDR3: TGTGCCAGCAGCCAATCAGGGGGCGGTCAGCCCCAGCATTTT. This codes for CASSQSGGGQPQHF. The chain uses TRBV11-3 and TRBJ1-5; 8 bases fit TRBD1. Germline V gene lookup returns CDR1 SGHNT and CDR2 YENEEA. J gave up 6 bases and V 5 bases, and 6 bases lay outside the gene matches. This CDR3 spans 14 amino acids.

The CDR3 protein is CASSPQGAAGNTIYF. The CDR3 coding sequence is TGCGCCAGCAGCCCCCAGGGGGCAGCGGGAAACACCATATATTTT. V and J are TRBV4-3 and TRBJ1-3; 8 bases match TRBD1. V dropped 4 bases and J dropped 4; count of bases not matched to a gene: 6. The germline gives CDR1 LGHNA, CDR2 YSLEER. This CDR3 comprises 15 residues.

J is TRBJ1-3 and V is TRBV3-1 (or the pseudogene TRBV3-2), with unresolved D. Deletions cut 4 bases from V and 0 bases from J, with 4 bases between. Germline V CDR1 and CDR2: LGHDT, YNNKEL (reference sequence). There are 13 residues in the CDR3. The CDR3 DNA reads TGTGCCAGCAGCCCGAGCTCTGGAAACACCATATATTTT. Encoded protein: CASSPSSGNTIYF.

The genes are TRBV27 and TRBJ1-1; 7 nucleotides match TRBD1. Germline trimming cut 4 bases from V and 1 base from J; bases unmatched to any gene: 6. This CDR3 is built from 15 residues. CDR1 MNHEY and CDR2 SMNVEV come from the germline V gene (reference sequence). This CDR3 reads CASSSTGTANTEAFF. The CDR3 DNA is TGTGCCAGCAGTTCCACCGGGACAGCGAACACTGAAGCTTTCTTT.

The chain joins TRBV6-1 to TRBJ1-4; possibly TRBD1 for D (5 bases). Germline lookup yields CDR1 MNHNS and CDR2 SASEGT. The CDR3 has 12 amino acids. Trimming removed 0 bases from V and 14 bases from J, with 10 bases in between. The CDR3 loop reads CASSEALGALFF. The CDR3 DNA sequence: TGTGCCAGCAGTGAAGCACTTGGGGCGCTGTTTTTT.

The rearrangement links TRBV6-2 or TRBV6-3 to TRBJ1-5; 8 positions agree with TRBD1. The junction had 7 bases not matched to a gene; V was cut back by 0 bases and J by 6 bases. This CDR3 contains 16 residues. CDR1 and CDR2 (germline): MNHEY, SVGEGT. The CDR3 DNA is TGTGCCAGCAGTTACTCGTTCAGGGGGCAGGGTCAGCCCCAGCATTTT. Translated, it gives CASSYSFRGQGQPQHF.

This clone came up once. The chain uses TRBV28 and TRBJ1-1; D call uncertain. Trimming left V 2 bases short and J 0 bases short, with 4 bases between. The CDR3 loop spans 13 amino acids. Germline CDR1 is MDHEN and CDR2 is SYDVKM. The CDR3 bases are TGTGCCAGCAGTTTACCAGTGAACACTGAAGCTTTCTTT. Amino acid sequence: CASSLPVNTEAFF.